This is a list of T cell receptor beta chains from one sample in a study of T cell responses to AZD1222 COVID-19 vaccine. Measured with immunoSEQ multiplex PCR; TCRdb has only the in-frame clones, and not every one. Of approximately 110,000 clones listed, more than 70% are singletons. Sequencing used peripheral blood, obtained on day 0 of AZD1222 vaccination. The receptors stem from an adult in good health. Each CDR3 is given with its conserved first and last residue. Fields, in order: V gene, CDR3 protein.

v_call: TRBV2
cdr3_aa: CASRGLAGSWISEQFF

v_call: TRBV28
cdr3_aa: CASSPLLAMGLNNEQFF

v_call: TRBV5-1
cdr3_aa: CASSLEASGRSADTQYF

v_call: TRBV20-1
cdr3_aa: CSARFLYGYTF

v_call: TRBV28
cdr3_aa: CASSYPGQGGTGELFF

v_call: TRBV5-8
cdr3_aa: CASSLGGGGGNQPQHF

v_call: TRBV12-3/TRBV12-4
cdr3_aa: CASSLNLGNTIYF

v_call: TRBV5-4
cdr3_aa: CASSLSVTDTQYF

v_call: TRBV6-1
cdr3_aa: CASSERESYNEQFF

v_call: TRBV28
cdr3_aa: CASRNTGTGGTEAFF

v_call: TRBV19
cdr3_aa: CASSIDANRVSEQFF